This is a list of T cell receptor beta chains from one sample in a study of beta chain features in type 1 diabetes. Profiled with immunoSEQ multiplex PCR; TCRdb holds only in-frame clones, not every one. The top ten hold approximately 2.3% of the sample, which has 120,000 or so clones, approximately 16% seen once. The material sequenced was central memory CD4+ T cells from blood. Receptors were obtained from a man younger than 45 with type 1 diabetes. Both conserved end residues are part of each CDR3. A D gene is named only where the DNA matches it firmly. Where a row states a size, it is once, few, many or the class of an expanded clone; other rows omit it.

TRBJ1-1,TRBD1,TRBV18,.,TGTGCCAGCTCAGGGGACAGGAACACTGAAGCTTTCTTT,CASSGDRNTEAFF
TRBJ2-5,.,TRBV5-8,few,TGTGCCAGCAGCTGGTTGAATCAAGAGACCCAGTACTTC,CASSWLNQETQYF
TRBJ2-3,.,TRBV19,few,TGTGCCAGTAGTATAGCGGGGCGGAATACCGATACGCAGTATTTT,CASSIAGRNTDTQYF
TRBJ1-6,.,TRBV6-6,.,TGTGCCATCAGCGAGGACCCACGGAATTCACCCCTCCACTTT,CAISEDPRNSPLHF
TRBJ2-6,.,TRBV4-3,few,TGCGCCAGCAGCCAAGTATGGGGCGGGGCTTCTGGGGCCAACGTCCTGACTTTC,CASSQVWGGASGANVLTF
TRBJ1-4,.,TRBV6-5,few,TGTGCCAGCAGACCGTCCCTGGGGAATGAAAAACTGTTTTTT,CASRPSLGNEKLFF
TRBJ2-3,TRBD2,TRBV23-1,once,TGCGCCAGCAGGCAAATACCAGAGCGGGGGGGCCCGGGAGATACGCAGTATTTT,CASRQIPERGGPGDTQYF
TRBJ2-5,.,TRBV18,.,TGTGCCAGCTCCACACCTCAAGAGACCCAGTACTTC,CASSTPQETQYF
TRBJ1-5,TRBD1,TRBV29-1,few,TGCAGGCGGACAGGTAACAATCAGCCCCAGCATTTT,CRRTGNNQPQHF
TRBJ2-5,TRBD2,TRBV29-1,.,TGCAGCGTGGGGGGAGGGGCGGAGACCCAGTACTTC,CSVGGGAETQYF
TRBJ2-6,.,TRBV10-3,.,TGTGCCATCACAGGTCCCTCTGGGGCCAACGTCCTGACTTTC,CAITGPSGANVLTF
TRBJ1-4,.,TRBV4-3,few,TGCGCCAGCAGCCAAGGGGAGGTTAATGAAAAACTGTTTTTT,CASSQGEVNEKLFF
TRBJ2-5,.,TRBV5-1,few,TGCGCCAGCAGCTTTGTTACGGACCAAGAGACCCAGTACTTC,CASSFVTDQETQYF
TRBJ1-2,.,TRBV4-3,.,TGCGCCAGCAGCCAAGCCCGGGGAAATGGCTACACCTTC,CASSQARGNGYTF
TRBJ2-5,TRBD1,TRBV6-6,.,TGTGCCAGCACCTTAAGACAGGGGGCGCGGGAGACCCAGTACTTC,CASTLRQGARETQYF
TRBJ1-5,.,TRBV9,few,TGTGCCAGCAGCGTAGACGGGACGGGAAATCAGCCCCAGCATTTT,CASSVDGTGNQPQHF
TRBJ2-3,.,TRBV7-2,.,TGTGCCAGCAGCCCACGGGGTTCGGGCACAGATACGCAGTATTTT,CASSPRGSGTDTQYF
TRBJ2-7,.,TRBV10-3,.,TGTGCCATCAGTGAGTCAAGGATCGGCGAGCAGTACTTC,CAISESRIGEQYF
TRBJ1-1,.,TRBV19,.,TGTGCCAGTGGGATTAAAAAAGCTTTCTTT,CASGIKKAFF
TRBJ1-5,TRBD1,TRBV29-1,.,TGCAGCGTTGGGGACAGAAATAGCAATCAGCCCCAGCATTTT,CSVGDRNSNQPQHF
TRBJ2-5,TRBD2,TRBV27,.,TGTGCCAGCAGTTTGTCTATCAGCGGGGCACAGGAGACCCAGTACTTC,CASSLSISGAQETQYF